Presented here are 19 T cell receptor beta chains from one specimen sequenced in a study of T cells in narcolepsy. Libraries were prepared by immunoSEQ multiplex PCR; TCRdb keeps only in-frame clonotypes and omits some of them. The sample consists of around 30,000 clones, around 80% of them appearing once. Sequencing input: CD45RA- memory CD4+ T cells from PBMCs. These TCRs come from a human donor with narcolepsy.

The chain uses TRBV29-1 and TRBJ1-2; TRBD1 is a possible D gene (5 bases). The CDR3 runs to 11 residues. The germline gives CDR1 SQVTM, CDR2 ANQGSEA. Trimming cost V 5 bases and J 4 bases, with 8 bases left between them. CDR3 sequence: CSVIGGYGYTF. CDR3 sequence (DNA): TGCAGCGTTATCGGGGGCTATGGCTACACCTTC.

The genes are TRBV5-4 and TRBJ1-1; D unclear. The V end lost 0 bases, the J end lost 2 bases, and 8 bases lay between the germline ends. Per germline, CDR1 SGHNT and CDR2 YYREEE (reference sequence). The CDR3 is 14 residues long. CDR3 residues: CASSLGTYNTEAFF. Here the CDR3 DNA reads TGTGCCAGCAGCTTGGGAACATACAACACTGAAGCTTTCTTT.

This clone was seen only once. The rearrangement uses TRBV7-9 and TRBJ2-3, with a tentative D call TRBD2 (6 bases). V was cut by 5 bases and J by 0 bases, with 15 bases left in between. The length of the CDR3 is 16 residues. Germline V gene sequence: CDR1 SEHNR, CDR2 FQNEAQ (reference sequence). This chain's CDR3 is CASSPIRGASTDTQYF. CDR3 sequence (DNA): TGTGCCAGCAGCCCAATACGCGGGGCTAGCACAGATACGCAGTATTTT.

This CDR3 is CASSIHRKGNLNYGYTF. In nucleotides, the CDR3 is TGTGCCAGTAGTATACATAGGAAAGGCAACCTGAACTATGGCTACACCTTC. The gene calls are TRBV19 and TRBJ1-2; D is ambiguous. From germline, CDR1 is LNHDA and CDR2 SQIVND (reference sequence). This CDR3 is built from 17 residues. V was shortened by 2 bases and J by 2 bases, with 18 bases between the two germline ends.

V usage is TRBV19 and J usage is TRBJ2-5; 9 nucleotides agree with TRBD2. The ends lost 5 bases at V and 5 bases at J; junction bases unmatched: 9. CDR3 size: 15 residues. Germline V lookup: CDR1 LNHDA, CDR2 SQIVND (reference sequence). The CDR3 reads CASSLAGAIGETQYF. In DNA, the CDR3 is TGTGCCAGTAGTTTAGCGGGAGCGATTGGGGAGACCCAGTACTTC.

The chain combines TRBV9 with TRBJ2-2; 7 bases are shared with TRBD2. The CDR3 totals 15 residues. The V segment lost 2 bases and the J segment 3 bases; nucleotides outside the gene matches: 4. Germline values: CDR1 SGDLS, CDR2 YYNGEE. The CDR3 here is CASSVGTTHTGELFF. The CDR3 bases are TGTGCCAGCAGCGTGGGGACTACACACACCGGGGAGCTGTTTTTT.

The chain uses TRBV6-6 and TRBJ1-6, with 7 positions matching TRBD1. CDR3 length equals 16 residues. The V gene end was trimmed by 8 bases and the J gene end by 6 bases; junction bases not matched to a gene: 13. Germline V gives CDR1 MNHNY, CDR2 SVGAGI (reference sequence). CDR3 protein: CASGQGVESVNSPLHF. The CDR3 region has the DNA TGTGCCAGCGGCCAGGGGGTGGAGTCCGTTAATTCACCCCTCCACTTT.

V is TRBV7-6 and J is TRBJ2-2, with TRBD2 identical over 9 bases. Losses at the gene ends were 5 bases for V and 6 bases for J; bases not matched to a gene: 10. The germline CDR1 and CDR2 sequences are SGHVS and FNYEAQ. The CDR3 loop spans 16 amino acids. For the CDR3, the DNA is TGTGCCAGCAGCCCTCTGCGGGAGGGTCAATCCGGGGAGCTGTTTTTT. Amino acids: CASSPLREGQSGELFF.

This clone showed up just a few times. The chain is built from TRBV18 and TRBJ2-5; 7 nucleotides align to TRBD2. This CDR3 has 13 residues. V shed 6 bases and J 2 bases; nucleotides not matched to a gene: 3. Looked up from germline, CDR1 is KGHSH and CDR2 is LQKENI. In nucleotides, the CDR3 is TGTGCCAGCTCCCCCGGGAGGCAAGAGACCCAGTACTTC. It encodes CASSPGRQETQYF.

This rearrangement joins TRBV6-1 to TRBJ2-2, with D possibly being TRBD1 (6 bases). The CDR3 runs to 14 residues. Germline CDR1 reads MNHNS; CDR2 reads SASEGT. V gave up 6 bases and J gave up 5 bases, with 13 bases separating them. CDR3 in amino acids: CASRRDITTGELFF. The CDR3 DNA follows: TGTGCCAGCAGGAGGGACATAACTACCGGGGAGCTGTTTTTT.

This chain connects TRBV5-1 to TRBJ1-2; D remains ambiguous. CDR1 is SGHRS and CDR2 is YFSETQ in the germline V gene. CDR3 size: 15 residues. The germline V and J ends were trimmed by 1 base and 0 bases, with 10 bases remaining between them. This chain's CDR3 is CASSLIPAANYGYTF. The CDR3 region has the DNA TGCGCCAGCAGCTTGATTCCCGCGGCTAACTATGGCTACACCTTC. The entire variable domain, with the rest obtained from reference TRBV5-1 and TRBJ1-2, is as follows: KAGVTQTPRYLIKTRGQQVTLSCSPISGHRSVSWYQQTPGQGLQFLFEYFSETQRNKGNFPGRFSGRQFSNSRSEMNVSTLELGDSALYLCASSLIPAANYGYTFGSGTRLTVV.

The rearrangement links TRBV16 to TRBJ1-2; D might be TRBD1 (5 bases). The CDR3 spans 13 residues. V was cut by 2 bases and J by 1 base, with 5 bases left in between. Germline loops: CDR1 KGHSY, CDR2 FQNENV. The DNA of the CDR3 is TGTGCCAGCAGCCAACAGGGTAACTATGGCTACACCTTC. It specifies CASSQQGNYGYTF.

The chain couples TRBV5-4 to TRBJ1-5, with TRBD1 matching 8 bases. With 2 bases clipped from V and 5 bases from J, the junction kept 3 bases outside the gene matches. The CDR3 contains 14 residues. Germline assignment: CDR1 SGHNT and CDR2 YYREEE (reference sequence). The CDR3 loop is CASSFQGADQPQHF. CDR3 DNA sequence: TGTGCCAGCAGCTTCCAGGGGGCGGATCAGCCCCAGCATTTT.

This clone has just a few counts. V gene TRBV5-1 combines with J gene TRBJ2-7; D is unresolved. V gave up 4 bases and J gave up 1 base, with 12 bases separating them. The V gene's germline CDR1 is SGHRS and CDR2 YFSETQ. The length of the CDR3 is 14 residues. In DNA, the CDR3 is TGCGCCAGCAGCCAAAGTAGGGTTTCCTACGAGCAGTACTTC. Translating gives CASSQSRVSYEQYF.

In this sample, this clone turned up once. This sequence joins TRBV11-2 and TRBJ1-2, with 9 nucleotides matching TRBD1. The germline V gene has CDR1 SGHAT and CDR2 FQNNGV. The CDR3 is made up of 15 amino acids. With 5 bases clipped from V and 3 bases from J, the junction kept 7 bases outside the gene matches. DNA for the CDR3: TGTGCCAGCAGCCCAGGACAGGGGAGGTACTATGGCTACACCTTC. Translation gives CASSPGQGRYYGYTF.

The CDR3 region is CASSSVLAGGGNEQFF. In DNA, the CDR3 is TGCGCCAGCAGTTCTGTCCTAGCGGGAGGAGGGAATGAGCAGTTCTTC. V gene TRBV5-1 combines with J gene TRBJ2-1, with 11 bases identical to TRBD2. The length of the CDR3 is 16 residues. From germline, CDR1 is SGHRS and CDR2 YFSETQ. Trimming removed 5 bases from V and 7 bases from J; junction bases left unmatched: 11.

The rearrangement uses TRBV6-1 and TRBJ1-1, with D uncertain. Looked up from germline, CDR1 is MNHNS and CDR2 is SASEGT. CDR3 length equals 13 residues. V was trimmed by 7 bases and J by 0 bases, leaving 9 bases between them. Here the CDR3 DNA reads TGTGCCAGCACCCGAGTCCTGAACACTGAAGCTTTCTTT. Translating gives CASTRVLNTEAFF.

V usage is TRBV7-8 and J usage is TRBJ1-2; D is undetermined. With 5 bases removed from V and 6 bases from J, the gap between germline ends came to 25 bases. This CDR3 is built from 17 residues. The V gene's germline CDR1 is SGHVS and CDR2 FQNEAQ. CDR3 in DNA: TGTGCCAGCAGCCCATCGGTCGATACCGATGAGAACCATGGCTACACCTTC. Residues: CASSPSVDTDENHGYTF. The full variable domain, rest sourced from reference TRBV7-8 and TRBJ1-2, is GAGVSQSPRYKVAKRGQDVALRCDPISGHVSLFWYQQALGQGPEFLTYFQNEAQLDKSGLPSDRFFAERPEGSVSTLKIQRTQQEDSAVYLCASSPSVDTDENHGYTFGSGTRLTVV.

A word on this clone: At one boundary the junction diverges from the germline segment, which might be a read error. The rearrangement links TRBV18 to TRBJ1-1; a possible D gene is TRBD1 (6 bases). This CDR3 is built from 12 residues. Germline V gene lookup returns CDR1 KGHSH and CDR2 LQKENI. The CDR3 DNA is TGTGCCGGCTCACTTTCCGGGACAGAAGCTTTCTTT. Residues: CAGSLSGTEAFF.